This T cell receptor beta chain derives from a study of shared clonotypes between healthy human individuals (dated by TCRdb to the early 2020s). Context from the whole study: Three men and a couple of women, aged 18 to 49 years, made up the cohort. Libraries were prepared and TCR repertoires were sequenced by different laboratories using diverse techniques, in order to increase sequencing depth and limit assay-specific biases. For each donor, CD4 naive and CD4 memory were each given three plates, CD8 naive was given two plates, and CD8 memory was given one plate. Leukapheresis yielded between about 0.94 and 8.9 billion PBMCs per donor. Blood TCR repertoires of a handful of healthy adults were deeply sequenced to estimate repertoire size and the extent of clonotype sharing between individuals.

Using the deep immunoSEQ assay, TCR CDR3 regions were amplified from genomic DNA by multiplex PCR. Genomic DNA extracted from each cell subset was distributed evenly over all wells of several immunoSEQ 96-well plates, and each plate served as one replicate. For sorted subsets, 200 to 250 ng genomic DNA, equal to 30,000 to 35,000 T cell genomes, was loaded into each replicate PCR. The purified libraries were quantified using a Qubit 3.0 fluorometer, sized with a Bioanalyzer 2100, and then quantified again using the KAPA Library Quantification kit. Each immunoSEQ 96-well plate was sequenced on its own single-read 150-cycle Illumina NextSeq 550 flow cell. Per the original workflow: Because only junctional sequences without quality scores were contained in the immunoSEQ output, filtering matching that applied to full-length reads could not be performed. Sequences were annotated with PyIR, a Python wrapper for IgBLAST v1.9, using IMGT germline references to assign V/J genes and CDR3. Reads were removed for weak V/J assignments (E-value above 1e-6), missing CDR3, stop codons, out-of-frame junctions, or ambiguous translated residues. V3J clonotypes were defined by identical inferred V gene, J gene, and CDR3 amino acid sequence. Percentage overlap between repertoires was computed as shared unique clonotypes divided by the size of the smaller repertoire. RTK rarefaction, the Chao1 estimator, and Recon v2.1 estimates of unobserved clonotypes were used to assess repertoire richness. Generation probabilities were computed with OLGA for all TCRbeta clonotypes obtained by the gDNA method from a handful of donors. TCRdb retrieved this table from immuneACCESS and kept in-frame rearrangements only. Not all clones are present; in checked studies, unresolved V genes account for under half, and no reason is known for the remainder. V and J calls and clone size are given by that table; D and trimming were obtained from the DNA. The sample data list about 2.3 million clones, and just over 90% of these were observed just once. The top ten clonotypes cover under 0.45% of the sample.

Note on this clone: Its antigen is not yet known. No much larger clone exists at a distance of one base, and base qualities are not known.

Taken from cysteine to phenylalanine, the CDR3 has 14 residues. Solely the CDR3 DNA is kept, with 42 bases framed from the first base. CDR1 and CDR2 (LGHNA, YNFKEQ) derive from the germline V gene. V is reduced by 1 base and J by 2 bases, leaving a spacing of 9 bases between them. Healthy HIV-negative adults with no recently reported acute infections or vaccinations were included as donors. Only Caucasian adults living in Nashville, Tennessee, USA were represented among the donors. CD4+ T cells were enriched through magnetic negative selection, after which naive cells were positively selected on CD45RA and the remaining negative fraction served as the memory subset. After blood collection by leukapheresis, PBMCs were isolated using Ficoll-Histopaque density gradient centrifugation and then cryopreserved in the vapor phase of liquid nitrogen. Purity and quantity of every magnetically sorted T cell population were checked by analytical flow cytometry. Genomic DNA was isolated from every sorted fraction and measured by UV absorbance on a Nanodrop 2000c.

Study-wide findings and limitations: Pairwise subsampling led to the expectation that sequencing depth would affect the degree of clonotype sharing among donors. Incomplete sequencing was indicated by rarefaction of sorted-subset datasets, despite the large sequencing depth. Sampling was restricted to blood, and TCR repertoires in tissue are likely to differ from TCR repertoires in blood. The genetic and exposure-history diversity represented was limited by the small number of donors. When a handful of donors were compared, the shared fraction of clonotypes was 5% to 6.5% for naive CD4, approximately 3.3% for naive CD8, about 2.5% for memory CD4, and 0.3% to 0.5% for memory CD8. Naive subsets generally had larger estimated clonotype richness than memory subsets. Clonotypes shared by all four sorted-subset donors showed higher generation probabilities than non-shared clonotypes.

Material: naive CD4+ T cells from PBMCs. The cell subset or site label corresponds to: CD45RA+ positively selected. This TCR came from a man aged 18 to 29 in good health. Some clones in this sample may be carry-over from other donors' samples. This chain joins TRBV4-2 to TRBJ2-7, with the D gene uncertain. At the DNA level, the sequence is TGTGCCAGCAGCCAAGGGTTCGAGACCTACGAGCAGTACTTC. This codes for CASSQGFETYEQYF.